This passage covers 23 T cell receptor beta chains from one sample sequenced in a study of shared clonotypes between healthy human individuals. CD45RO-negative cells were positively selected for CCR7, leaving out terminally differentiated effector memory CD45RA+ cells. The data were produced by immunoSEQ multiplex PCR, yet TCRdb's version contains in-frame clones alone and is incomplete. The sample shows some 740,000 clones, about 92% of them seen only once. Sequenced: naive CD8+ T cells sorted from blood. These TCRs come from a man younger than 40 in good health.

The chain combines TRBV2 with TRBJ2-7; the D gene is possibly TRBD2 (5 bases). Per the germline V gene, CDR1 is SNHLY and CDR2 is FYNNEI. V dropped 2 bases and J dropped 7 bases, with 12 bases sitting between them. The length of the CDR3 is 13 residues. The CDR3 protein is CASSEPRSGEQYF. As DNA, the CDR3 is TGTGCCAGCAGTGAACCCCGGTCGGGGGAGCAGTACTTC.

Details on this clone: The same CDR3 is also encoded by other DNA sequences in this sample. CDR3 DNA: TGTGCCAGCAGTCTGAGACCTCCCTACGAGCAGTACTTC. It codes for CASSLRPPYEQYF. J is TRBJ2-7 and V is TRBV27, with D unresolved. From germline, CDR1 is MNHEY and CDR2 SMNVEV (reference sequence). The CDR3 consists of 13 residues. Trimming took 5 bases from V and 2 from J, leaving 10 bases between them.

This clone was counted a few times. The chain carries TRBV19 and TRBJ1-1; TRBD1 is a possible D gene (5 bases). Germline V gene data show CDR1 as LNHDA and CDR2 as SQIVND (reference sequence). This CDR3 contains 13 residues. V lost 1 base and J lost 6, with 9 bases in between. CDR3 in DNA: TGTGCCAGTAGTATAGTTGGGGACCCTGAAGCTTTCTTT. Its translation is CASSIVGDPEAFF.

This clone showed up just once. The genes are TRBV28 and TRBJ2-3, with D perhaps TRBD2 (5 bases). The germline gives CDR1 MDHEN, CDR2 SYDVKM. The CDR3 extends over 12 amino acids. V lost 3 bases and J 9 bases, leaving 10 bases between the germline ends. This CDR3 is CASSLAPGTQYF. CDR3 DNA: TGTGCCAGCAGTTTGGCCCCGGGGACGCAGTATTTT.

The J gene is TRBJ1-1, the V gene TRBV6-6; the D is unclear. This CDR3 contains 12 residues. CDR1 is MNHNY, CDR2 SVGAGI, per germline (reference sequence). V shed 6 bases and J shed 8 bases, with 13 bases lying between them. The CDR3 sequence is CASSLPPREAFF. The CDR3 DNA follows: TGTGCCAGCAGCCTACCCCCGCGGGAAGCTTTCTTT.

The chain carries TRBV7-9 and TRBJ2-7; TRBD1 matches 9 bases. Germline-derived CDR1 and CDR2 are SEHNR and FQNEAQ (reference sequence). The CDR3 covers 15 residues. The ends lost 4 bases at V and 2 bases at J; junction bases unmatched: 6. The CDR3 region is CASSSRQGGPYEQYF. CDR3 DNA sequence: TGTGCCAGCAGCTCGCGACAGGGGGGACCCTACGAGCAGTACTTC.

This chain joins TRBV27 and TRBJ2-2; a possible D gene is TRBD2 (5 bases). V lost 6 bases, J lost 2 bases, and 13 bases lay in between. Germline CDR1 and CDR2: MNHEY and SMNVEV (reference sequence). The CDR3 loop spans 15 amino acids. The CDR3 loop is CASSPWGVNTGELFF. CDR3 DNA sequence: TGTGCCAGCAGCCCCTGGGGAGTAAACACCGGGGAGCTGTTTTTT.

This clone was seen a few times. CDR3 sequence (DNA): TGTGCCAGCAGAGGGAGAGCTGGGGCCAACGTCCTGACTTTC. This sequence encodes CASRGRAGANVLTF. The chain combines TRBV7-9 with TRBJ2-6; D may be TRBD2 (5 bases). Trimming cost V 6 bases and J 2 bases, with 8 bases left between them. Germline V gene lookup returns CDR1 SEHNR and CDR2 FQNEAQ (reference sequence). The CDR3 loop spans 14 amino acids.

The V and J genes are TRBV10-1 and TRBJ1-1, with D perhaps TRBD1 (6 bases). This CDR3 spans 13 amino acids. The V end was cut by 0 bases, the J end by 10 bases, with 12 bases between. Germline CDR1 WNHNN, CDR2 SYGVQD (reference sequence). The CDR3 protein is CASSESRQAGAFF. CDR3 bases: TGCGCCAGCAGTGAGTCGCGACAGGCGGGAGCTTTCTTT.

The CDR3 DNA is TGTGCCAGCAGTTTTTCGGTGACGGCCGGTTTCACTGAAGCTTTCTTT. Translation gives CASSFSVTAGFTEAFF. The rearrangement joins TRBV28 to TRBJ1-1; D gene ambiguous. This CDR3 has 16 amino acids. In germline, CDR1 is MDHEN, CDR2 SYDVKM. Trimming removed 3 bases at V and 4 bases at J, with 18 bases between.

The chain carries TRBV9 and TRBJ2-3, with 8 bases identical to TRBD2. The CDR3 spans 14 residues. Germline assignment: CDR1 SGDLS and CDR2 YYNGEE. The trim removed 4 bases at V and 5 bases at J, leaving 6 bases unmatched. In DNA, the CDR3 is TGTGCCAGCAGCCCTAGCGGGCGTTTAGATACGCAGTATTTT. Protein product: CASSPSGRLDTQYF. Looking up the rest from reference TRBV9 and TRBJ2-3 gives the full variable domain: DSGVTQTPKHLITATGQRVTLRCSPRSGDLSVYWYQQSLDQGLQFLIQYYNGEERAKGNILERFSAQQFPDLHSELNLSSLELGDSALYFCASSPSGRLDTQYFGPGTRLTVL.

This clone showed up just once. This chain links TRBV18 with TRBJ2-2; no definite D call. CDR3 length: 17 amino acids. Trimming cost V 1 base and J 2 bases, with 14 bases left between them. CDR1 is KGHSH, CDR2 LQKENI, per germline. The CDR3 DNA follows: TGTGCCAGCTCACCACGTCCGTTGACGGATAACACCGGGGAGCTGTTTTTT. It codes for CASSPRPLTDNTGELFF.

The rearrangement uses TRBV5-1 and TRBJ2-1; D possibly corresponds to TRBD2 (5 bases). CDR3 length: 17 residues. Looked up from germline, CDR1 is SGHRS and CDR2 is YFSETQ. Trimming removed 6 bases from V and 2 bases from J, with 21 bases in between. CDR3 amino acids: CASTSRGWRNTYNEQFF. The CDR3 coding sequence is TGCGCCAGCACCTCCCGCGGGTGGCGGAACACCTACAATGAGCAGTTCTTC.

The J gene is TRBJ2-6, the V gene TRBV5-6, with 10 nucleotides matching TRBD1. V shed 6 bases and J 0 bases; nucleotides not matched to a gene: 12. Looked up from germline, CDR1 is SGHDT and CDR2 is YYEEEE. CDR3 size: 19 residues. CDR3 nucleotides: TGTGCCAGCAACTGGGTTAGACAGGGGGCATTCTCTGGGGCCAACGTCCTGACTTTC. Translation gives CASNWVRQGAFSGANVLTF.

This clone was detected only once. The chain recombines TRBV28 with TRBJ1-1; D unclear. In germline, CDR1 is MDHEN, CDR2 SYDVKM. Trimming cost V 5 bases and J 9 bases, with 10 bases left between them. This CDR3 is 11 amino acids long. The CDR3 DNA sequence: TGTGCCAGCAGTCGAGTGCTCCAAGCTTTCTTT. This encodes CASSRVLQAFF. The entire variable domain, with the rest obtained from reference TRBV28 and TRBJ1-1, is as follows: DVKVTQSSRYLVKRTGEKVFLECVQDMDHENMFWYRQDPGLGLRLIYFSYDVKMKEKGDIPEGYSVSREKKERFSLILESASTNQTSMYLCASSRVLQAFFGQGTRLTVV.

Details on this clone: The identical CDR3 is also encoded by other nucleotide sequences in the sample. The CDR3 nucleotides read TGTGCCAGCAGCAGTACTAGCGGGATTTACAATGAGCAGTTCTTC. Translating it yields CASSSTSGIYNEQFF. The chain recombines TRBV7-9 with TRBJ2-1; 10 bases agree with TRBD2. V lost 5 bases to trimming and J lost 4 bases; unmatched junction nucleotides: 5. The length of the CDR3 is 15 residues. Per the germline V gene, CDR1 is SEHNR and CDR2 is FQNEAQ (reference sequence).

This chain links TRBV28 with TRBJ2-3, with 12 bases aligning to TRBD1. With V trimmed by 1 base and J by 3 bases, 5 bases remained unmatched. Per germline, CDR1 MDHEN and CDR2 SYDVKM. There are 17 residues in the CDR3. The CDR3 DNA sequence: TGTGCCAGCAGTTTATTAGGGGACAGGGGGCGAACAGATACGCAGTATTTT. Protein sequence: CASSLLGDRGRTDTQYF.

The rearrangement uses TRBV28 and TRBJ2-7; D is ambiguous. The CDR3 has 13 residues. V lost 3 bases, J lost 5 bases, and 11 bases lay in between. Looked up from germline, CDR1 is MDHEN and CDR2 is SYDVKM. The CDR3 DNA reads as TGTGCCAGCAGTTTCCAGAACTACCACGAGCAGTACTTC. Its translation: CASSFQNYHEQYF.

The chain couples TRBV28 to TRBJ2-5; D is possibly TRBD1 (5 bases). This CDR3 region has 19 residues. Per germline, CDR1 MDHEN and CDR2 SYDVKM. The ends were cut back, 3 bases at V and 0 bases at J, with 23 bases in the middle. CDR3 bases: TGTGCCAGCAGTTTCAATTGGGCAGGAAACCAAGGGGACCAAGAGACCCAGTACTTC. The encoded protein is CASSFNWAGNQGDQETQYF.

The CDR3 is CASSVENGVNTEAFF. CDR3 in DNA: TGTGCCAGCAGCGTAGAGAACGGAGTGAACACTGAAGCTTTCTTT. The chain links TRBV9 to TRBJ1-1; D remains ambiguous. CDR3 length: 15 amino acids. Germline values: CDR1 SGDLS, CDR2 YYNGEE. The V end lost 0 bases, the J end lost 0 bases, and 9 bases lay between the germline ends.

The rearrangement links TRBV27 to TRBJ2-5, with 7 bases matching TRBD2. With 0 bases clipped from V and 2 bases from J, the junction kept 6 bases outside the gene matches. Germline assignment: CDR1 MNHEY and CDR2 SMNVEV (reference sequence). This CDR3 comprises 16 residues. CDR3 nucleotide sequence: TGTGCCAGCAGTTTATCTCTAGCGGAACTACAAGAGACCCAGTACTTC. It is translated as CASSLSLAELQETQYF.

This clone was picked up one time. The CDR3 DNA reads TGTGCCAGCGGCCGACTAGGAACCTACAATGAGCAGTTCTTC. It codes for CASGRLGTYNEQFF. V and J are TRBV6-5 and TRBJ2-1, with D tentatively TRBD2 (6 bases). The CDR3 totals 14 residues. CDR1 and CDR2 from the germline V gene are MNHEY and SVGAGI. Deletions cut 8 bases from V and 2 bases from J, with 13 bases between.

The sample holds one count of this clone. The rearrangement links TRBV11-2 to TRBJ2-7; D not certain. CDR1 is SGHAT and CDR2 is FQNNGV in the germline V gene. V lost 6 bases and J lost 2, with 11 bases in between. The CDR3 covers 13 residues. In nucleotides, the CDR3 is TGTGCCAGCAGTAATCGTGGGGCCTACGAGCAGTACTTC. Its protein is CASSNRGAYEQYF.